This T cell receptor (beta chain) was identified in a study of blood T cell repertoires in COVID-19. A Seattle source enrolled patients during active infection and followed them longitudinally. Method: immunoSEQ multiplex PCR; TCRdb's copy keeps in-frame clones and lacks some. The sample consists of some 450,000 clones, approximately 88% of them appearing once. The CDR3 has 15 amino acids. With V trimmed by 1 base and J by 5 bases, 5 bases remained unmatched. Germline CDR1 and CDR2: SEHNR and FQNEAQ (reference sequence). This receptor was identified in a woman aged 45 to 65 with COVID-19, enrolled during active disease. This chain links TRBV7-9 with TRBJ1-5, with 7 bases aligning to TRBD1. The sample comprised peripheral blood. Written as DNA, the CDR3 is TGTGCCAGCAGCTTAGACAGGGGTGGGTATCAGCCCCAGCATTTT. Protein: CASSLDRGGYQPQHF.